The 24 T cell receptor beta chains reported below all come from one sample, sequenced in a study of identical twins. TCRdb analysed the 5' RACE reads with MiXCR anew, one entry per CDR3 protein. The data hold 1.5 million to 2 million distinct CDR3 sequences, with around 29% observed a single time. Material for sequencing was cord blood. Source of these receptors: a newborn girl in good health.

This chain connects TRBV29-1 to TRBJ2-3; 9 bases agree with TRBD2. The CDR3 totals 16 residues. CDR1 and CDR2 (germline): SQVTM, ANQGSEA. V lost 3 bases and J lost 2; bases outside the gene matches: 9. CDR3 amino acids: CSVETSSGRHTDTQYF. The CDR3 DNA reads as TGCAGCGTTGAGACAAGCAGCGGGAGGCACACAGATACGCAGTATTTT.

This clonotype was found a few times. The chain couples TRBV5-1 to TRBJ1-2; 9 positions match TRBD1. The CDR3 extends over 14 amino acids. Germline trimming cut 4 bases from V and 5 bases from J; bases unmatched to any gene: 6. Germline V gives CDR1 SGHRS, CDR2 YFSETQ. The CDR3 reads CASSGTGTGYGYTF. The CDR3 region has the DNA TGCGCCAGCAGCGGGACCGGGACAGGGTATGGCTACACCTTC.

The chain employs TRBV6-5 and TRBJ1-1; D is undetermined. The CDR3 totals 14 residues. Germline lookup yields CDR1 MNHEY and CDR2 SVGAGI. V lost 6 bases to trimming and J lost 1 base, with 12 bases between them. CDR3 bases: TGTGCCAGCAGCCGAACACGGAGGAACACTGAAGCTTTCTTT. Its protein is CASSRTRRNTEAFF.

This clonotype has only a few counts. This sequence joins TRBV2 and TRBJ1-5; TRBD1 agrees at 10 bases. The CDR3 consists of 16 residues. Trimming cost V 6 bases and J 3 bases; bases outside gene matches: 8. The germline V gene has CDR1 SNHLY and CDR2 FYNNEI. CDR3 protein: CASRTWTGGFNQPQHF. Written as DNA, the CDR3 is TGTGCCAGCAGAACATGGACAGGGGGATTCAATCAGCCCCAGCATTTT.

The J gene is TRBJ1-3, the V gene TRBV18; unclear D gene. The germline gives CDR1 KGHSH, CDR2 LQKENI. The CDR3 spans 14 residues. V was shortened by 3 bases and J by 0 bases, with 6 bases between the two germline ends. The CDR3: CASSPGVSGNTIYF. CDR3 sequence (DNA): TGTGCCAGCTCACCGGGCGTCTCTGGAAACACCATATATTTT. The variable domain in full, with the rest retrieved from reference TRBV18 and TRBJ1-3, is NAGVMQNPRHLVRRRGQEARLRCSPMKGHSHVYWYRQLPEEGLKFMVYLQKENIIDESGMPKERFSAEFPKEGPSILRIQQVVRGDSAAYFCASSPGVSGNTIYFGEGSWLTVV.

This clonotype was seen a handful of times. The chain uses TRBV28 and TRBJ2-7; D call uncertain. Germline loops: CDR1 MDHEN, CDR2 SYDVKM. Trimming stripped 5 bases from V and 9 bases from J, with 14 bases between. There are 12 residues in the CDR3. CDR3 protein: CASSTAPRVQYF. The CDR3 nucleotides read TGTGCCAGCAGTACGGCACCTAGGGTGCAGTACTTC.

This chain links TRBV7-9 with TRBJ1-2; D possibly corresponds to TRBD1 (5 bases). V lost 5 bases, J lost 4 bases, and 11 bases lay in between. The CDR3 runs 13 residues. Germline assignment: CDR1 SEHNR and CDR2 FQNEAQ (reference sequence). The CDR3 spells CASSRGHRYGYTF. The CDR3 nucleotides read TGTGCCAGCAGCCGAGGACACCGCTATGGCTACACCTTC.

CDR3 DNA: TGTGCCAGCAGCCTGGGACAGGGAAAGGACTATGGCTACACCTTC. It specifies CASSLGQGKDYGYTF. The chain employs TRBV3-1 and TRBJ1-2; TRBD1 matches at 9 bases. Germline loops: CDR1 LGHDT, CDR2 YNNKEL (reference sequence). The ends lost 4 bases at V and 3 bases at J; junction bases unmatched: 6. The CDR3 contains 15 residues.

V gene TRBV20-1 combines with J gene TRBJ1-2; D unclear. V lost 4 bases and J 4 bases, leaving 7 bases between the germline ends. There are 11 residues in the CDR3. Germline V gene lookup returns CDR1 DFQATT and CDR2 SNEGSKA (reference sequence). The CDR3 protein is CSATTAYGYTF. The CDR3 DNA reads as TGCAGTGCTACTACAGCCTATGGCTACACCTTC.

This clonotype has only a few counts. V is TRBV5-1 and J is TRBJ1-5; no clear D. The CDR3 covers 15 residues. Germline CDR1 is SGHRS and CDR2 is YFSETQ. Trimming shortened V by 1 base and J by 5 bases, and 13 bases separated the two germline ends. CDR3 sequence reads: CASSLYPGEHQPQHF. Written as DNA, the CDR3 is TGCGCCAGCAGCTTGTACCCGGGTGAACATCAGCCCCAGCATTTT.

This CDR3 reads CASSEGGGSDTQYF. CDR3 nucleotides: TGTGCCAGCAGTGAAGGGGGGGGGTCGGATACGCAGTATTTT. This chain uses TRBV6-1 with TRBJ2-3; 7 bases fit TRBD2. The CDR3 covers 14 residues. V trimming: 1 base; J trimming: 6 bases; junction bases outside the gene matches: 4. CDR1 is MNHNS, CDR2 SASEGT, per germline.

This clonotype was detected a few times. The chain couples TRBV10-3 to TRBJ1-5; D is unclear. The CDR3 totals 15 residues. The V gene lost 0 bases and the J gene lost 2 bases, with 8 bases spanning the gap. The germline CDR1 and CDR2 sequences are ENHRY and SYGVKD. CDR3 coding DNA: TGTGCCATCAGTGAGTCACCTTTCGGCAATCAGCCCCAGCATTTT. It specifies CAISESPFGNQPQHF.

This clonotype was detected only a few times. The chain employs TRBV7-2 and TRBJ2-5, with D uncertain. The better agreement between TRBJ2-7 and the DNA end casts doubt on the J call. From germline, CDR1 is SGHTA and CDR2 FQGNSA. The CDR3 runs to 13 residues. DNA of the CDR3: TGTGCCAGCAGCTTAGAATCTTTCCACGAGCAGTACTTC. It encodes CASSLESFHEQYF.

This sequence joins TRBV20-1 and TRBJ1-1, with D hard to call. Germline V lookup: CDR1 DFQATT, CDR2 SNEGSKA (reference sequence). The CDR3 has 12 amino acids. Deletions cut 4 bases from V and 1 base from J, with 7 bases between. DNA for the CDR3: TGCAGTGCTACCACAGCGAACACTGAAGCTTTCTTT. Translated, it gives CSATTANTEAFF.

The V and J genes are TRBV11-2 and TRBJ2-5; 14 nucleotides match TRBD2. Per the germline V gene, CDR1 is SGHAT and CDR2 is FQNNGV. With V trimmed by 5 bases and J by 5 bases, 16 bases remained unmatched. This CDR3 is 19 amino acids long. The CDR3 DNA follows: TGTGCCAGCAGCGAAAGCTTTGGGACTAGCGGGAGCCTCGGGGAGACCCAGTACTTC. Translating it yields CASSESFGTSGSLGETQYF.

This clonotype was detected ten times or more. This rearrangement joins TRBV29-1 to TRBJ2-1; TRBD2 aligns across 12 bases. There are 17 residues in the CDR3. Trimming cost V 3 bases and J 2 bases; bases outside gene matches: 8. Per germline, CDR1 SQVTM and CDR2 ANQGSEA. The CDR3 DNA is TGCAGCGTTGAGTTTATCACTAGCGGGGGGCCCTACAATGAGCAGTTCTTC. This gives the protein CSVEFITSGGPYNEQFF.

The chain joins TRBV2 to TRBJ1-5, with D hard to call. The CDR3 consists of 11 residues. CDR1 is SNHLY and CDR2 is FYNNEI in the germline V gene. V lost 4 bases and J 8 bases, leaving 6 bases between the germline ends. The DNA for the CDR3 is TGTGCCAGCAGTGGAGGGAAGCCCCAGCATTTT. Protein: CASSGGKPQHF.

In regard to this clonotype: A much larger clone lies one base from this, so it may be a read error. The chain employs TRBV7-9 and TRBJ2-5, with D hard to call. The DNA end lines up better with TRBJ2-1; the J call may be wrong. The CDR3 covers 17 residues. Germline-derived CDR1 and CDR2 are SEHNR and FQNEAQ (reference sequence). The CDR3 nucleotides are TGTGCCAGCACCCCTGGGGTTATGGGTATTGGTCAAGAGACCCAGTTCTTC. This translates into CASTPGVMGIGQETQFF.

This clonotype was observed once. The chain couples TRBV28 to TRBJ1-2; D ambiguous. Trimming shortened V by 6 bases and J by 2 bases, and 16 bases separated the two germline ends. CDR3 length: 15 residues. CDR1 and CDR2 (germline): MDHEN, SYDVKM. This CDR3 reads CASSSLGEGNYGYTF. The CDR3 nucleotides read TGTGCCAGCAGCAGCCTTGGGGAAGGGAACTATGGCTACACCTTC.

This clonotype has more than one count but fewer than ten. The CDR3 bases are TGTGCCAGCAGTTTTCTGGGACAGGGCTACGAGCAGTACTTC. The encoded protein is CASSFLGQGYEQYF. The chain couples TRBV27 to TRBJ2-7, with 9 bases identical to TRBD1. V trimming: 3 bases; J trimming: 3 bases; junction bases outside the gene matches: 3. The germline gives CDR1 MNHEY, CDR2 SMNVEV (reference sequence). The CDR3 covers 14 residues.

V is TRBV6-5 and J is TRBJ2-1; TRBD2 matches 8 bases. The better agreement between TRBJ2-7 and the DNA end casts doubt on the J call. The CDR3 sequence is 17 residues long. Germline V gene data show CDR1 as MNHEY and CDR2 as SVGAGI. CDR3 protein: CASRLLAVTSSYNEQYF. The CDR3 DNA reads TGTGCCAGCAGGTTACTAGCGGTGACGAGCTCCTACAATGAGCAGTACTTC.

The J gene is TRBJ2-7, the V gene TRBV28; either TRBD1 or TRBD2 may fit D (7 bases each). Judging by the DNA end, TRBJ2-4 fits better; the J call may be wrong. Germline V gives CDR1 MDHEN, CDR2 SYDVKM. The CDR3 loop spans 16 amino acids. CDR3 DNA: TGTGCCAGCAGCCTCATAGGGGCAGGGGGGGGGAACATTCAGTACTTC. Translating it yields CASSLIGAGGGNIQYF.

The chain employs TRBV27 and TRBJ2-7; a possible D gene is TRBD1 (6 bases). The germline gives CDR1 MNHEY, CDR2 SMNVEV (reference sequence). There are 16 residues in the CDR3. V was cut by 5 bases and J by 2 bases, with 19 bases left in between. CDR3 amino acids: CASSPITDRLAYEQYF. The CDR3 region has the DNA TGTGCCAGCAGTCCTATAACCGACAGGTTGGCCTACGAGCAGTACTTC.

This clonotype occurred a few times. This sequence joins TRBV7-9 and TRBJ2-5; D is uncertain. Per germline, CDR1 SEHNR and CDR2 FQNEAQ (reference sequence). The CDR3 covers 14 residues. Trimming pared 4 bases from V and 1 base from J, leaving 10 bases between. The CDR3: CASSYGRIQETQYF. Here the CDR3 DNA reads TGTGCCAGCAGCTATGGGCGGATCCAAGAGACCCAGTACTTC.